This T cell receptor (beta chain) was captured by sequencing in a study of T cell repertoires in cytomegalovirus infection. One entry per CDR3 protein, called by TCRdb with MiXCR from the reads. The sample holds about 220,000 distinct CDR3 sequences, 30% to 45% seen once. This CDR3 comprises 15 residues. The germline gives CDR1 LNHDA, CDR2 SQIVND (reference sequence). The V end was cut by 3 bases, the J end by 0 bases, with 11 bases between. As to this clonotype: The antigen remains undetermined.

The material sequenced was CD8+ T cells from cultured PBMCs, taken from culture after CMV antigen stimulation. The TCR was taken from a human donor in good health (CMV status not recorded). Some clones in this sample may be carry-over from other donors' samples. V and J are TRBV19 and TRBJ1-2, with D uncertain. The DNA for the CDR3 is TGTGCCAGTAGTATCCCGCAGGCCTCTAACTATGGCTACACCTTC. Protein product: CASSIPQASNYGYTF. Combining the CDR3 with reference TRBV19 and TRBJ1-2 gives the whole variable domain DGGITQSPKYLFRKEGQNVTLSCEQNLNHDAMYWYRQDPGQGLRLIYYSQIVNDFQKGDIAEGYSVSREKKESFPLTVTSAQKNPTAFYLCASSIPQASNYGYTFGSGTRLTVV.